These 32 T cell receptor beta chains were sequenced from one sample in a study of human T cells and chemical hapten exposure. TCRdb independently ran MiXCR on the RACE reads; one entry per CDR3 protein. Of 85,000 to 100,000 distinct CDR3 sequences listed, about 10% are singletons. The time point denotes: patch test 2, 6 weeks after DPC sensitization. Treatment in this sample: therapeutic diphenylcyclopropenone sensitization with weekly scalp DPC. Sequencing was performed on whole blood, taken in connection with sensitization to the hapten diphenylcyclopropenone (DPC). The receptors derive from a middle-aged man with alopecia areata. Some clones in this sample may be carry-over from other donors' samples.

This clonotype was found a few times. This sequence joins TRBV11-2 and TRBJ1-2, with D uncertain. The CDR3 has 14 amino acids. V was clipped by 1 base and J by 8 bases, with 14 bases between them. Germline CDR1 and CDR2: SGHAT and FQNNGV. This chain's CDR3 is CASSLGRAPGGYTF. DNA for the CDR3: TGTGCCAGCAGCTTAGGCCGGGCCCCTGGGGGCTACACCTTC.

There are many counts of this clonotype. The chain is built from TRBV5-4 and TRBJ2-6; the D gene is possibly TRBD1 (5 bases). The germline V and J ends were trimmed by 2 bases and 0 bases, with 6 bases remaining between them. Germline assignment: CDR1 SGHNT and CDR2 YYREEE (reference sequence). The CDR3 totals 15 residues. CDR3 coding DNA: TGTGCCAGCAGCTTTGGGGCCTCTGGGGCCAACGTCCTGACTTTC. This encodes CASSFGASGANVLTF.

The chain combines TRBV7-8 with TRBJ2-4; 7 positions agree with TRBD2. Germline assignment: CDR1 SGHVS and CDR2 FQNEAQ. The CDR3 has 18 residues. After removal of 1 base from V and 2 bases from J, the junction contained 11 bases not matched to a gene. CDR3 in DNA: TGTGCCAGCAGCTTAGGACTAGCAAATGGTCATTCCAAAAACATTCAGTACTTC. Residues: CASSLGLANGHSKNIQYF.

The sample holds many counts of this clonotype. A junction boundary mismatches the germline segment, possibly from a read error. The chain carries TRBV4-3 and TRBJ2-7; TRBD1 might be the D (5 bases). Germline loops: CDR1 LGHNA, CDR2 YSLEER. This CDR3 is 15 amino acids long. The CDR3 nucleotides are TGTGCCAGCAGCCAAGGTGGGGCGACAGTACCAGAGCAGTACTTC. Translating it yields CASSQGGATVPEQYF.

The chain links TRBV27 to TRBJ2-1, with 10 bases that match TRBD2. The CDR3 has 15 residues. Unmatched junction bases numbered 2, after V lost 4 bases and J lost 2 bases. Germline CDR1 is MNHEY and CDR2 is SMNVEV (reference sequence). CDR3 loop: CASSSGTSAYNEQFF. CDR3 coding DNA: TGTGCCAGCAGTTCAGGGACTAGCGCCTACAATGAGCAGTTCTTC.

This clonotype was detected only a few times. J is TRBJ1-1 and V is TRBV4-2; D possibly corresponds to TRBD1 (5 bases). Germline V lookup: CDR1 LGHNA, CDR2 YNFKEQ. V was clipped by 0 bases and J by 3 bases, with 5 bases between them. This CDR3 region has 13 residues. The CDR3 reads CASSQDRDTEAFF. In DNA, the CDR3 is TGTGCCAGCAGCCAAGACAGGGACACTGAAGCTTTCTTT.

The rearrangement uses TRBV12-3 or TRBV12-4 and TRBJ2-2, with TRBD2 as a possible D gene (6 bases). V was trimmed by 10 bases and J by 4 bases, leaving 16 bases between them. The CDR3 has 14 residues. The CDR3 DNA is TGTGCCACCCGAGGAGGGGAGATCACCGGGGAGCTGTTTTTT. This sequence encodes CATRGGEITGELFF.

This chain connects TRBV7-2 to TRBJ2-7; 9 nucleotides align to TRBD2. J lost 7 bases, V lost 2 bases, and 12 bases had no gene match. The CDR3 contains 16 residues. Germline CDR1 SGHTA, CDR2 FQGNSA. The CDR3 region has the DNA TGTGCCAGCAGCTTAAACGCTTGGGCGGGAGGGGGTGAGCAGTACTTC. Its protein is CASSLNAWAGGGEQYF.

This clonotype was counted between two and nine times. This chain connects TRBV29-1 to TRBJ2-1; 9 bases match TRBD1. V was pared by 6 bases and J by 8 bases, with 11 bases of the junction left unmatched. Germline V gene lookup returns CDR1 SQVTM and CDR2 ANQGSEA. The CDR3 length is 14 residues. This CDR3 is CSVFPGTGIHEQFF. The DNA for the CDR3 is TGCAGCGTATTCCCCGGGACAGGGATTCATGAGCAGTTCTTC.

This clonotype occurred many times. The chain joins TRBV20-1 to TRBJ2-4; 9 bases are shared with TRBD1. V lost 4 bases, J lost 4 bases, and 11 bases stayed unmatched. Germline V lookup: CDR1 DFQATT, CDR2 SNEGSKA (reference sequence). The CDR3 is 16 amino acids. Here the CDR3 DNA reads TGCAGTGCTAACGATAGGGGGGACAGGGTTAAAAACATTCAGTACTTC. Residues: CSANDRGDRVKNIQYF.

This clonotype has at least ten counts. The CDR3 nucleotides are TGTGCCAGCCGCCGCACTGACAATCAGCCCCAGCATTTT. Its protein product is CASRRTDNQPQHF. The gene calls are TRBV6-5 and TRBJ1-5; D ambiguous. The CDR3 length is 13 residues. V lost 8 bases to trimming and J lost 3 bases, with 11 bases between them. Germline lookup yields CDR1 MNHEY and CDR2 SVGAGI.

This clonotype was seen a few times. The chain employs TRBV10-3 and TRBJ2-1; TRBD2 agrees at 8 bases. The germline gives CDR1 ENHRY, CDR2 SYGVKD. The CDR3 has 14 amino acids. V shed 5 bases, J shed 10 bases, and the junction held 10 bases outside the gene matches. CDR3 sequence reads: CAISREGPRNEQFF. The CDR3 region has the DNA TGTGCCATCAGTCGGGAGGGCCCGCGGAACGAGCAGTTCTTC.

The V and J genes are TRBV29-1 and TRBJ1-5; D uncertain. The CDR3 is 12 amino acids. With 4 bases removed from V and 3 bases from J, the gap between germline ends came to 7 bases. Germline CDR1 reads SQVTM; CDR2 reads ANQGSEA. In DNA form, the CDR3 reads TGCAGCGTTGGAGGGTTCAATCAGCCCCAGCATTTT. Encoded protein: CSVGGFNQPQHF.

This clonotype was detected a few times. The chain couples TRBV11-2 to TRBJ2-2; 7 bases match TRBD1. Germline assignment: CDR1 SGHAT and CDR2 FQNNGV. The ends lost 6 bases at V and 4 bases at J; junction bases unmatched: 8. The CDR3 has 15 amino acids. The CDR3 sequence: CASRRPGQLTGELFF. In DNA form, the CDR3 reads TGTGCCAGCAGACGCCCGGGACAGCTCACCGGGGAGCTGTTTTTT.

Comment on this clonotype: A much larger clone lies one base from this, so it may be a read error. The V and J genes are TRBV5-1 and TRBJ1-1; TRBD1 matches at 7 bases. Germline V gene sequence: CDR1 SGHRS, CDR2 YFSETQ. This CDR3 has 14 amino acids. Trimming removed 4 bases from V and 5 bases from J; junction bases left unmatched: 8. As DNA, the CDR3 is TGCGCCAGCAGCGTACAGGGGCAGGAGACTGAAGCTTTCTTT. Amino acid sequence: CASSVQGQETEAFF.

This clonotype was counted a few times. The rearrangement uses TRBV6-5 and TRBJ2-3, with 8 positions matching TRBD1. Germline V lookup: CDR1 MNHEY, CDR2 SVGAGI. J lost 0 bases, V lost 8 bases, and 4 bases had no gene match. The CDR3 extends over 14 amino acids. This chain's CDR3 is CASGQGASTDTQYF. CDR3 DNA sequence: TGTGCCAGCGGCCAGGGGGCTAGCACAGATACGCAGTATTTT.

The DNA of the CDR3 is TGTGCCAGCGGCTCGGGACAGACAGGGGGTCAGCCCCAGCATTTT. It encodes CASGSGQTGGQPQHF. This chain joins TRBV6-2 or TRBV6-3 and TRBJ1-5; 9 nucleotides line up with TRBD1. The CDR3 is 15 residues long. From germline, CDR1 is MNHEY and CDR2 SVGEGT. J lost 6 bases, V lost 8 bases, and 11 bases had no gene match.

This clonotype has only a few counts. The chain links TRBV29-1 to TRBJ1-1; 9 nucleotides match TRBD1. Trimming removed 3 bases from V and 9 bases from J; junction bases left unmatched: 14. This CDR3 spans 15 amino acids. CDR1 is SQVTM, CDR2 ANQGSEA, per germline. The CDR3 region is CSVESSGTGIEKAFF. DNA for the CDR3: TGCAGCGTTGAGAGCTCCGGGACAGGGATCGAGAAAGCTTTCTTT.

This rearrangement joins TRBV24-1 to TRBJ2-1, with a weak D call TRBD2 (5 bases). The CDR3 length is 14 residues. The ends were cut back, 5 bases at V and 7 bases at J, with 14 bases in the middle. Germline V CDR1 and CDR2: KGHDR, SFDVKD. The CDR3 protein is CATSGESVRNEQFF. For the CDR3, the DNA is TGTGCCACCAGTGGGGAGTCGGTGAGGAATGAGCAGTTCTTC.

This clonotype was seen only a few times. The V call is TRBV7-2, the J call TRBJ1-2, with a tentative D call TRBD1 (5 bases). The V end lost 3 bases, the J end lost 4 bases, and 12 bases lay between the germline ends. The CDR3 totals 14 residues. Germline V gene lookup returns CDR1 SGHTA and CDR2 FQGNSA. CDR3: CASSFTQGFYGYTF. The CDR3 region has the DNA TGTGCCAGCAGCTTCACGCAGGGTTTCTATGGCTACACCTTC.

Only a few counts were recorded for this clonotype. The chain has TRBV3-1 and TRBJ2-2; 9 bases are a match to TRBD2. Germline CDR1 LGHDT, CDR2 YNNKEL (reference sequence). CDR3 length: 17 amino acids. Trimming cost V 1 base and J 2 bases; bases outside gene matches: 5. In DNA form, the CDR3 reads TGTGCCAGCAGCCAAGGCGTAGCGGGAGTAAACACCGGGGAGCTGTTTTTT. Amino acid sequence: CASSQGVAGVNTGELFF.

The CDR3 coding sequence is TGCAGCGTTGGGATAAGCACAGATACGCAGTATTTT. Its translation: CSVGISTDTQYF. V gene TRBV29-1 combines with J gene TRBJ2-3; no reliable D call. Germline values: CDR1 SQVTM, CDR2 ANQGSEA. There are 12 residues in the CDR3. V was pared by 4 bases and J by 0 bases, with 5 bases between.

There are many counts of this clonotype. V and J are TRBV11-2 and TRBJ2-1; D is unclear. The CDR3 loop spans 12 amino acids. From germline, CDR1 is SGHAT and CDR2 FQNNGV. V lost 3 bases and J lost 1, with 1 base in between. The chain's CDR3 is CASSFSYNEQFF. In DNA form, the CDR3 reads TGTGCCAGCAGCTTTTCCTACAATGAGCAGTTCTTC.

This CDR3 is CAIIGTAGELFF. CDR3 in DNA: TGTGCCATCATAGGTACAGCCGGGGAGCTGTTTTTT. The chain recombines TRBV10-3 with TRBJ2-2; D gene ambiguous. This CDR3 spans 12 amino acids. V was trimmed by 7 bases and J by 6 bases, leaving 9 bases between them. Germline V gene data show CDR1 as ENHRY and CDR2 as SYGVKD.

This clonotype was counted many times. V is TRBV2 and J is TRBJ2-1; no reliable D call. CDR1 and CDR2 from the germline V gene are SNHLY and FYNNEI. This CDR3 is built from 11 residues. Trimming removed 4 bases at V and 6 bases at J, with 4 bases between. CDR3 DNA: TGTGCCAGCAGTGGGCTCAATGAGCAGTTCTTC. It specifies CASSGLNEQFF.

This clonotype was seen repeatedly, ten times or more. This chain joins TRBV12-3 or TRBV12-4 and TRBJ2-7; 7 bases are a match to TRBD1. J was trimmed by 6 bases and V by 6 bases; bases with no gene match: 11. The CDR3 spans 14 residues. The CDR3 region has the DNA TGTGCCAGCAGATACCGGACAGGTTGGTGCGAGCAGTACGTC. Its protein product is CASRYRTGWCEQYV.

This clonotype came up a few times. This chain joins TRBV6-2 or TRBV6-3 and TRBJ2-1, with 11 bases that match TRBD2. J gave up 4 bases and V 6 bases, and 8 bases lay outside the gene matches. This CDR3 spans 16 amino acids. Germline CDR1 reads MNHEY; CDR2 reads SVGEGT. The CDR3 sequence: CASSELAGGLYNEQFF. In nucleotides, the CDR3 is TGTGCCAGCAGCGAGCTAGCGGGAGGCCTGTACAATGAGCAGTTCTTC.

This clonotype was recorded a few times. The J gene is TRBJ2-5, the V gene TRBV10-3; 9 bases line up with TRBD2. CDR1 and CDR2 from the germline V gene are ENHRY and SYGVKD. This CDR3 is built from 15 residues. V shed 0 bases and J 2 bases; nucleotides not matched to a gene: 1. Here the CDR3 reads CAISESLAGQETQYF. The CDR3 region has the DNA TGTGCCATCAGTGAGTCGCTAGCGGGACAAGAGACCCAGTACTTC.

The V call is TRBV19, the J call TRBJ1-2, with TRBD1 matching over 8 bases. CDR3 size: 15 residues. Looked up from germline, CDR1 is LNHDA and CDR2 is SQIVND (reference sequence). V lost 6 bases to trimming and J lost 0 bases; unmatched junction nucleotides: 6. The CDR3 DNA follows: TGTGCCAGTAGGTCGACAGGGGAGTCTAACTATGGCTACACCTTC. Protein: CASRSTGESNYGYTF.

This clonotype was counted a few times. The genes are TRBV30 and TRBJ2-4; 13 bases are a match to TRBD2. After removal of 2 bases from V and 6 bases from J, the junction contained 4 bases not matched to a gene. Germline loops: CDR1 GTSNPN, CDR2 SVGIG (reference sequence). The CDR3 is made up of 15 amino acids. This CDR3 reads CAWSRLAGGTNIQYF. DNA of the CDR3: TGTGCCTGGAGTCGACTAGCGGGAGGTACAAACATTCAGTACTTC.

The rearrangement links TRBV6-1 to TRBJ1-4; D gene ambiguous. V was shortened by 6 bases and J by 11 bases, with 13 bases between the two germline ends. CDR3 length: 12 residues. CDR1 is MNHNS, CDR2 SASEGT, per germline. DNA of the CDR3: TGTGCCAGCAGGTTACCTTGGGAGAAACTGTTTTTT. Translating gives CASRLPWEKLFF.

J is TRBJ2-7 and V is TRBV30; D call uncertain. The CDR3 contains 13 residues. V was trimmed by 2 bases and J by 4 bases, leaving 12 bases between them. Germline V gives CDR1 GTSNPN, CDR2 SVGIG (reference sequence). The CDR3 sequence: CAWSTLGGYEQYV. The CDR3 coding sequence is TGTGCCTGGAGTACCCTGGGTGGATACGAGCAGTACGTC.